This T cell receptor beta chain was observed in a study of blood T cell repertoires in COVID-19. Study information: There were acute and convalescent COVID-19 samples, and they came from the United States, Italy and Spain. Sources were T cells, B-cell-depleted T cells, or PBMCs; the material itself was cDNA or gDNA.

Original data processing: Nucleated cell counts were estimated from reference gene primer amplification. The data were produced by immunoSEQ multiplex PCR, yet TCRdb's version contains in-frame clones alone and is incomplete. Clonal size and the V and J genes are those of that table, whereas D and trimming came from the DNA. The sample holds about 190,000 clones, about four fifths seen once. Trimming removed 0 bases at V and 4 bases at J, with 6 bases between. The length of the CDR3 is 13 residues. The germline gives CDR1 SGHTA, CDR2 FQGTGA. This receptor was obtained from a woman in her 70s with active or convalescent COVID-19. This chain joins TRBV7-3 and TRBJ2-5; a weak D match, TRBD1 (6 bases). Sequenced: peripheral blood. CDR3 DNA: TGTGCCAGCAGCTTAACCAGGGGAGAGACCCAGTACTTC. It translates to CASSLTRGETQYF.